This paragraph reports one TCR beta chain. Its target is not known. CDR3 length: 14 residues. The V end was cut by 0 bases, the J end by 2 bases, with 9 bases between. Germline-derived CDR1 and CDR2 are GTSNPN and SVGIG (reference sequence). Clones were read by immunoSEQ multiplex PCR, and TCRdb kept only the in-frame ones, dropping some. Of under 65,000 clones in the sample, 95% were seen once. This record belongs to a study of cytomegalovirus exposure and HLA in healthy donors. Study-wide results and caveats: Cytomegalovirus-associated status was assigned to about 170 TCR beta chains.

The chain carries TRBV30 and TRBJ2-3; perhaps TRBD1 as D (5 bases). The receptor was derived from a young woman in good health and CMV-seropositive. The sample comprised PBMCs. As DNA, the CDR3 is TGTGCCTGGAGTGTAGGGGTGTACACAGATACGCAGTATTTT. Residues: CAWSVGVYTDTQYF.